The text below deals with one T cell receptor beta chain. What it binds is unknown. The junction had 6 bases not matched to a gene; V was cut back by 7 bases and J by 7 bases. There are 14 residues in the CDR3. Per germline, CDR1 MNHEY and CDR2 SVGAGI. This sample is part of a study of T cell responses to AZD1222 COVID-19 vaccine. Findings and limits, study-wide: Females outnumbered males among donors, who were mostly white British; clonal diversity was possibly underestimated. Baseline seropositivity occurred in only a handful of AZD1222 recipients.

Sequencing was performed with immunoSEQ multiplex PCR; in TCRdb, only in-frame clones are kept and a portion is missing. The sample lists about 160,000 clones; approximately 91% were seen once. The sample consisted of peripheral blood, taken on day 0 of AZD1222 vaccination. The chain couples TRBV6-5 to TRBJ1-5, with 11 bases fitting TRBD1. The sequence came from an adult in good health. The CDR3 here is CASTADRGLQPQHF. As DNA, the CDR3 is TGTGCCAGCACCGCGGACAGGGGGCTACAGCCCCAGCATTTT.